The T cell receptor beta chain under discussion was sequenced for a study of cytomegalovirus exposure and HLA in healthy donors. Whole-study results and caveats: Analysis was performed later, and it showed HLA-associated TCR beta chains to be more clonally expanded than equally common others. Rates of TCR association differed by HLA locus in a later analysis, with DRB1 highest and HLA-C lowest. Later analysis identified a missense DCLRE1C variant that was linked to TCR beta V- and J-gene trimming.

A word on this clone: Its target is unknown.

In the PCR, 60 Vbeta and 13 Jbeta primers were used. The protocol was immunoSEQ multiplex PCR, while the TCRdb copy is restricted to in-frame clones and leaves out a portion. The sample includes under 150,000 clones, 65% to 85% seen only once; the top ten take less than 4%. Although they were nominally healthy when sampled, donors likely had unrecorded immune exposures. Germline V gene sequence: CDR1 KGHSH, CDR2 LQKENI. This CDR3 has 13 residues. V dropped 3 bases and J dropped 8; count of bases not matched to a gene: 2. This chain uses TRBV18 with TRBJ1-4, with 8 bases fitting TRBD1. Sequenced input: PBMCs. This TCR was recovered from a male donor in good health and CMV-seronegative. The CDR3 DNA follows: TGTGCCAGCTCACCGGGACAGGAGGAAAAACTGTTTTTT. Its translation: CASSPGQEEKLFF.